The source of this T cell receptor beta chain is a study of CD8 T cells in Susac syndrome. This clonotype appeared once. Relapsing-remitting disease, either stable or active, was present in the multiple sclerosis controls, who were treatment-naive patients. TEMRA cells were FACS-enriched, unlike CD8+ and CD4+ T cells, which were negatively isolated. It was with random hexamers that about 0.45 to 1 ug RNA was reverse transcribed. Amplification of the TCR beta CDR3 was carried out by immunoSEQ multiplex PCR, which spanned a total of 54 Vbeta and 13 Jbeta segments. TCRdb reprocessed the immunoSEQ multiplex PCR reads with MiXCR, giving one entry per CDR3 protein. Among about 300,000 distinct CDR3 sequences listed, just over 90% were seen once. The receptor was isolated from a human donor with multiple sclerosis. The sequenced material came from CD4+ T cells from PBMCs.

In DNA, the CDR3 is TGTGCCACCAGCAGAGATGGCACTAGCGGGAGCGCAGATACGCAGTATTTT. This codes for CATSRDGTSGSADTQYF. V and J are TRBV15 and TRBJ2-3; the match to TRBD2 covers 11 bases. V lost 0 bases to trimming and J lost 4 bases; unmatched junction nucleotides: 6. The CDR3 has 17 amino acids. Germline CDR1 and CDR2: LNHNV and YYDKDF (reference sequence).